Listed below are T cell receptor beta chains from one sample, sequenced in a study of beta chain features in type 1 diabetes. Assay used: immunoSEQ multiplex PCR; TCRdb lists only in-frame clones, some missing. The data hold approximately 330,000 clones, with more than 9.5% observed a single time. The sequenced sample consisted of naive CD4+ T cells from blood. These receptors all stem from a woman in her twenties or thirties in good health. Each CDR3 is given with its conserved first and last residue. The order of the fields is V gene, clone size, J gene, D gene, CDR3 protein, CDR3 DNA. The D gene is left open where the match is weak. Clone size is stated in some rows and not others, as once, few, many or a class when expanded.

v_gene: TRBV7-3
abundance: -
j_gene: TRBJ2-2
d_gene: -
CDR3aa: CASSPYPGELFF
CDR3nt: TGTGCCAGCAGCCCCTATCCCGGGGAGCTGTTTTTT

v_gene: TRBV28
abundance: few
j_gene: TRBJ1-1
d_gene: -
CDR3aa: CASSFFLGREAFF
CDR3nt: TGTGCCAGCAGTTTTTTCCTGGGCCGTGAAGCTTTCTTT

v_gene: TRBV13
abundance: few
j_gene: TRBJ1-6
d_gene: -
CDR3aa: CASSPSGQGLSPLHF
CDR3nt: TGTGCCAGCAGCCCCTCGGGACAAGGTCTTTCACCCCTCCACTTT

v_gene: TRBV14
abundance: -
j_gene: TRBJ2-1
d_gene: -
CDR3aa: CASSQRGSTNEQFF
CDR3nt: TGTGCCAGCAGCCAACGGGGGAGTACAAATGAGCAGTTCTTC

v_gene: TRBV28
abundance: few
j_gene: TRBJ2-7
d_gene: -
CDR3aa: CASSPQGGGNYEQYF
CDR3nt: TGTGCCAGCAGCCCACAGGGGGGAGGGAACTACGAGCAGTACTTC

v_gene: TRBV7-2
abundance: once
j_gene: TRBJ2-5
d_gene: TRBD1
CDR3aa: CASSTGTVQETQYF
CDR3nt: TGTGCCAGCAGCACCGGGACAGTCCAAGAGACCCAGTACTTC

v_gene: TRBV14
abundance: few
j_gene: TRBJ2-1
d_gene: -
CDR3aa: CASSQRRDWYNEQFF
CDR3nt: TGTGCCAGCAGCCAGCGACGGGACTGGTACAATGAGCAGTTCTTC

v_gene: TRBV10-3
abundance: -
j_gene: TRBJ2-1
d_gene: TRBD2
CDR3aa: CAPAPTSTSYNEQFF
CDR3nt: TGTGCCCCCGCCCCGACTAGCACATCTTACAATGAGCAGTTCTTC

v_gene: TRBV5-6
abundance: -
j_gene: TRBJ2-5
d_gene: -
CDR3aa: CASSLSRETQYF
CDR3nt: TGTGCCAGCAGCTTGTCGAGAGAGACCCAGTACTTC

v_gene: TRBV18
abundance: -
j_gene: TRBJ1-5
d_gene: -
CDR3aa: CASSKGVQGNQPQHF
CDR3nt: TGTGCCAGCTCGAAGGGGGTACAGGGTAATCAGCCCCAGCATTTT

v_gene: TRBV7-2
abundance: -
j_gene: TRBJ2-1
d_gene: -
CDR3aa: CASSFGGVSYNEQFF
CDR3nt: TGTGCCAGCAGCTTTGGGGGCGTCTCCTACAATGAGCAGTTCTTC

v_gene: TRBV5-1
abundance: -
j_gene: TRBJ2-7
d_gene: -
CDR3aa: CASSAGGRSSYEQYF
CDR3nt: TGCGCCAGCAGCGCCGGGGGTAGAAGCTCCTACGAGCAGTACTTC

v_gene: TRBV2
abundance: -
j_gene: TRBJ1-5
d_gene: -
CDR3aa: CASTRVRNQPQHF
CDR3nt: TGTGCCAGCACGAGGGTAAGGAATCAGCCCCAGCATTTT

v_gene: TRBV7-9
abundance: -
j_gene: TRBJ2-5
d_gene: TRBD2
CDR3aa: CASSLKFTSGVQETQYF
CDR3nt: TGTGCCAGCAGCTTAAAGTTTACTAGCGGGGTCCAAGAGACCCAGTACTTC

v_gene: TRBV9
abundance: -
j_gene: TRBJ1-4
d_gene: -
CDR3aa: CASSRTLDGREKLFF
CDR3nt: TGTGCCAGCAGTCGTACGCTGGACGGGAGGGAAAAACTGTTTTTT

v_gene: TRBV2
abundance: -
j_gene: TRBJ2-3
d_gene: TRBD2
CDR3aa: CATRLAGGTDTQYF
CDR3nt: TGTGCCACCAGACTAGCGGGTGGCACAGATACGCAGTATTTT

v_gene: TRBV30
abundance: few
j_gene: TRBJ2-3
d_gene: -
CDR3aa: CAYGPSRADTQYF
CDR3nt: TGTGCCTATGGTCCCTCGAGGGCAGATACGCAGTATTTT

v_gene: TRBV6-5
abundance: few
j_gene: TRBJ1-2
d_gene: TRBD1
CDR3aa: CASSSDRETGYTF
CDR3nt: TGTGCCAGCAGCTCCGACAGGGAGACTGGCTACACCTTC

v_gene: TRBV11-2
abundance: few
j_gene: TRBJ2-3
d_gene: TRBD2
CDR3aa: CASSTRRAGGTDTQYF
CDR3nt: TGTGCCAGCAGCACGAGACGAGCGGGAGGCACAGATACGCAGTATTTT

v_gene: TRBV28
abundance: few
j_gene: TRBJ2-7
d_gene: -
CDR3aa: CASSFGGQPYEQYF
CDR3nt: TGTGCCAGCAGTTTTGGAGGACAGCCCTACGAGCAGTACTTC

v_gene: TRBV7-9
abundance: -
j_gene: TRBJ2-3
d_gene: TRBD2
CDR3aa: CASSLARSGGTDTQYF
CDR3nt: TGTGCCAGCAGCTTAGCGCGGAGCGGGGGCACAGATACGCAGTATTTT

v_gene: TRBV30
abundance: -
j_gene: TRBJ1-1
d_gene: -
CDR3aa: CAWSRQGSTEAFF
CDR3nt: TGTGCCTGGAGTCGTCAGGGCAGCACTGAAGCTTTCTTT